Below are 17 T cell receptor beta chains sequenced from a single sample in a study of T-cell reconstitution after alpha-beta-depleted transplantation in children. TCRbeta library preparation incorporated unique molecular identifiers. TCRdb independently ran MiXCR on the PCR reads; one entry per CDR3 protein. The top ten hold around a tenth of the sample, which has under 350,000 distinct CDR3 sequences, more than 9% seen once. The input for sequencing was PBMCs from the stem cell graft donor, taken from the stem cell graft. The receptors derive from a human donor who donated a stem cell graft to a child with SCID.

This clonotype has a handful of counts. The genes are TRBV2 and TRBJ1-1; D is unresolved. Trimming removed 9 bases at V and 5 bases at J, with 10 bases between. CDR3 length: 11 amino acids. The germline gives CDR1 SNHLY, CDR2 FYNNEI. The CDR3, as DNA: TGTGCCAGTCGTGGTTGGACTGAAGCTTTCTTT. This translates into CASRGWTEAFF.

The chain couples TRBV7-8 to TRBJ1-5, with D unclear. The V gene's germline CDR1 is SGHVS and CDR2 FQNEAQ. The CDR3 length is 15 residues. V gave up 4 bases and J gave up 0 bases, with 10 bases separating them. The CDR3 here is CASSSSQYSNQPQHF. As DNA, the CDR3 is TGTGCCAGCAGCTCCTCCCAGTATAGCAATCAGCCCCAGCATTTT.

Only a few counts were recorded for this clonotype. The rearrangement uses TRBV5-1 and TRBJ2-7; 7 bases line up with TRBD1. From germline, CDR1 is SGHRS and CDR2 YFSETQ. This CDR3 comprises 16 residues. With 0 bases clipped from V and 7 bases from J, the junction kept 13 bases outside the gene matches. The CDR3 reads CASSLGRTAGGEEQYF. DNA of the CDR3: TGCGCCAGCAGCTTGGGACGTACGGCAGGGGGTGAAGAGCAGTACTTC.

The J gene is TRBJ2-2, the V gene TRBV2, with TRBD1 matching over 8 bases. Looked up from germline, CDR1 is SNHLY and CDR2 is FYNNEI. Trimming took 7 bases from V and 2 from J; bases not matched to a gene: 3. The CDR3 is 14 amino acids. The CDR3 DNA reads as TGTGCCAGCAAGGGACAGGACAACACCGGGGAGCTGTTTTTT. Amino acids: CASKGQDNTGELFF.

There are a few counts of this clonotype. The chain combines TRBV5-1 with TRBJ2-3, with no clear D. V was pared by 1 base and J by 0 bases, with 12 bases between. Per the germline V gene, CDR1 is SGHRS and CDR2 is YFSETQ. The CDR3 consists of 16 residues. The CDR3 loop is CASSLNALSSTDTQYF. The CDR3 region has the DNA TGCGCCAGCAGCTTGAATGCCCTCTCGAGCACAGATACGCAGTATTTT.

This clonotype has more than one count but fewer than ten. The chain joins TRBV11-2 to TRBJ2-5; D is unresolved. The V gene lost 5 bases and the J gene lost 1 base, with 11 bases spanning the gap. Germline V gene lookup returns CDR1 SGHAT and CDR2 FQNNGV. This CDR3 contains 14 residues. The CDR3: CASSLLPAQETQYF. The CDR3, as DNA: TGTGCCAGCAGCCTTCTCCCCGCCCAAGAGACCCAGTACTTC.

CDR3 in amino acids: CATSDSLGQGRYNEQFF. For the CDR3, the DNA is TGTGCCACCAGTGATTCCCTGGGGCAGGGAAGGTACAATGAGCAGTTCTTC. V usage is TRBV24-1 and J usage is TRBJ2-1; D is perhaps TRBD1 (5 bases). This CDR3 spans 17 amino acids. V was clipped by 2 bases and J by 4 bases, with 17 bases between them. Germline CDR1 reads KGHDR; CDR2 reads SFDVKD.

This clonotype turned up a few times. The CDR3 sequence: CASSQDVRQGISYEQYF. CDR3 nucleotide sequence: TGTGCCAGCAGCCAAGATGTTAGACAGGGAATCTCCTACGAGCAGTACTTC. The V gene is TRBV4-2, the J gene TRBJ2-7, with 7 bases that match TRBD1. The germline V gene encodes CDR1 LGHNA and CDR2 YNFKEQ. The J segment lost 0 bases and the V segment lost 0 bases, leaving 8 bases of the junction unmatched. The CDR3 is made up of 17 amino acids.

Worth noting for this clonotype: Its ends do not fully match the called genes, so a read error is possible. CDR3 nucleotide sequence: TGTGCCAACAGCAGGCCGACCGGGACAGGGAATGGCTACACCTTC. Protein sequence: CANSRPTGTGNGYTF. The V and J genes are TRBV15 and TRBJ1-2, with 9 bases lining up with TRBD1. This CDR3 is 15 amino acids long. The germline gives CDR1 LNHNV, CDR2 YYDKDF (reference sequence).

This chain uses TRBV12-5 with TRBJ2-7, with TRBD1 identical over 8 bases. CDR3 size: 14 residues. Trimming cost V 3 bases and J 4 bases; bases outside gene matches: 5. Germline lookup yields CDR1 LGHNT and CDR2 FRNRAP. CDR3 amino acids: CASGFGQGTYEQYF. CDR3 nucleotide sequence: TGTGCTAGTGGTTTCGGACAGGGCACGTACGAGCAGTACTTC.

This sequence joins TRBV5-1 and TRBJ2-1; D gene unclear. The germline gives CDR1 SGHRS, CDR2 YFSETQ. The V gene lost 4 bases and the J gene lost 7 bases, with 9 bases spanning the gap. This CDR3 has 12 amino acids. CDR3 residues: CASSNIQNEQFF. The DNA for the CDR3 is TGCGCCAGCAGCAATATACAAAATGAGCAGTTCTTC. Together with reference TRBV5-1 and TRBJ2-1, the CDR3 gives the full variable domain: KAGVTQTPRYLIKTRGQQVTLSCSPISGHRSVSWYQQTPGQGLQFLFEYFSETQRNKGNFPGRFSGRQFSNSRSEMNVSTLELGDSALYLCASSNIQNEQFFGPGTRLTVL.

The rearrangement uses TRBV3-1 and TRBJ2-7; TRBD2 agrees at 9 bases. The CDR3 is 14 residues long. The junction had 1 base not matched to a gene; V was cut back by 3 bases and J by 1 base. Germline lookup yields CDR1 LGHDT and CDR2 YNNKEL (reference sequence). This CDR3 reads CASSHSGGSYEQYF. CDR3 nucleotide sequence: TGTGCCAGCAGCCACAGCGGGGGGTCCTACGAGCAGTACTTC.

There are many counts of this clonotype. CDR3 DNA sequence: TGTGCCAGCAGCTCATCAGGGAGGTCCTACGAGCAGTACTTC. This gives the protein CASSSSGRSYEQYF. The rearrangement links TRBV7-9 to TRBJ2-7, with D tentatively TRBD2 (6 bases). In germline, CDR1 is SEHNR, CDR2 FQNEAQ (reference sequence). The CDR3 loop spans 14 amino acids. Trimming shortened V by 4 bases and J by 1 base, and 11 bases separated the two germline ends.

This clonotype came up many times. The CDR3 sequence: CASSHFYEAFF. CDR3 bases: TGTGCCAGCAGCCATTTCTATGAAGCTTTCTTT. The genes are TRBV3-1 and TRBJ1-1, with D hard to call. Per germline, CDR1 LGHDT and CDR2 YNNKEL (reference sequence). The CDR3 has 11 residues. V was shortened by 3 bases and J by 7 bases, with 6 bases between the two germline ends.

The chain links TRBV15 to TRBJ1-4, with D possibly TRBD1 on 6 matching bases. Looked up from germline, CDR1 is LNHNV and CDR2 is YYDKDF (reference sequence). The CDR3 is 15 amino acids. Trimming removed 1 base from V and 7 bases from J, with 13 bases in between. The CDR3 sequence: CATSRVTLRGEKLFF. The CDR3 coding sequence is TGTGCCACCAGCAGAGTGACGCTCAGGGGTGAAAAACTGTTTTTT.

This clonotype was observed many times. The chain employs TRBV6-4 and TRBJ1-1; the D is unclear. V shed 6 bases and J shed 0 bases, with 11 bases lying between them. The CDR3 covers 14 residues. Germline V gives CDR1 MRHNA, CDR2 SNTAGT. The CDR3 DNA reads as TGTGCCAGCAGATCGGACGGTGTGAACACTGAAGCTTTCTTT. Translation gives CASRSDGVNTEAFF.

The chain is built from TRBV5-1 and TRBJ1-5; D ambiguous. Germline lookup yields CDR1 SGHRS and CDR2 YFSETQ. CDR3 length: 16 amino acids. Trimming cost V 0 bases and J 2 bases, with 12 bases left between them. Here the CDR3 DNA reads TGCGCCAGCAGCTTGGTAGTCAGGCTCCGCAATCAGCCCCAGCATTTT. This translates into CASSLVVRLRNQPQHF.